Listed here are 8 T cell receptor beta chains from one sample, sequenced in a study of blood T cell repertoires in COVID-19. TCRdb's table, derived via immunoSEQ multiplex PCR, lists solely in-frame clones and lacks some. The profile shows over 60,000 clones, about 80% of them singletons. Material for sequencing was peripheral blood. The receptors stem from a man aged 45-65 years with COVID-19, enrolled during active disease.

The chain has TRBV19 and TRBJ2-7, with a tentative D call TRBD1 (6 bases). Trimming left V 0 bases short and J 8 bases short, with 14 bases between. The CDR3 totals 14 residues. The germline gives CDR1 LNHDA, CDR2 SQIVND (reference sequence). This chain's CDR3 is CASSIDGTLDKQYF. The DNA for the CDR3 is TGTGCCAGTAGTATAGACGGGACACTTGACAAGCAGTACTTC. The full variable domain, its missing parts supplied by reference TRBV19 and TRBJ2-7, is DGGITQSPKYLFRKEGQNVTLSCEQNLNHDAMYWYRQDPGQGLRLIYYSQIVNDFQKGDIAEGYSVSREKKESFPLTVTSAQKNPTAFYLCASSIDGTLDKQYFGPGTRLTVT.

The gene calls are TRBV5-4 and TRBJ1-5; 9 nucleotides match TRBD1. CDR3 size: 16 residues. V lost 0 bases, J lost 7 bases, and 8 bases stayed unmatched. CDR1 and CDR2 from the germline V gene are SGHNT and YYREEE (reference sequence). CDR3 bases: TGTGCCAGCAGCTTGGAGCCGACAGGGGGTGACCAGCCCCAGCATTTT. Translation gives CASSLEPTGGDQPQHF.

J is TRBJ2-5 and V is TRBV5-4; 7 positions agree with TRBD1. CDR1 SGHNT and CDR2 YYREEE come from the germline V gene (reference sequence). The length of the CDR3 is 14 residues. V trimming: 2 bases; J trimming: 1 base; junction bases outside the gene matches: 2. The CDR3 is CASSFAGGQETQYF. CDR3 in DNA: TGTGCCAGCAGCTTCGCAGGGGGCCAAGAGACCCAGTACTTC. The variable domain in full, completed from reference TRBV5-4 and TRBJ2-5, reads ETGVTQSPTHLIKTRGQQVTLRCSSQSGHNTVSWYQQALGQGPQFIFQYYREEENGRGNFPPRFSGLQFPNYSSELNVNALELDDSALYLCASSFAGGQETQYFGPGTRLLVL.

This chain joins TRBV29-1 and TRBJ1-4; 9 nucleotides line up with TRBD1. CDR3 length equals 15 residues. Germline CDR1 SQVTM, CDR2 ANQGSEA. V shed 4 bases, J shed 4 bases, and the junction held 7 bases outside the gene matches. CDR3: CSVVLQGAVNEKLFF. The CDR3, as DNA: TGCAGCGTTGTTCTACAGGGGGCCGTTAATGAAAAACTGTTTTTT. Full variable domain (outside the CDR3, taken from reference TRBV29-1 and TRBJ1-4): SAVISQKPSRDICQRGTSLTIQCQVDSQVTMMFWYRQQPGQSLTLIATANQGSEATYESGFVIDKFPISRPNLTFSTLTVSNMSPEDSSIYLCSVVLQGAVNEKLFFGSGTQLSVL.

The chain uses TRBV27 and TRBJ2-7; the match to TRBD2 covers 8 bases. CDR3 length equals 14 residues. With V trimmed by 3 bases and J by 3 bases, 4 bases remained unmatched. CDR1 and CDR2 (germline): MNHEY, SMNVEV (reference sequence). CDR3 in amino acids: CASSLRGGIYEQYF. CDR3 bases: TGTGCCAGCAGTTTGCGCGGGGGGATCTACGAGCAGTACTTC.

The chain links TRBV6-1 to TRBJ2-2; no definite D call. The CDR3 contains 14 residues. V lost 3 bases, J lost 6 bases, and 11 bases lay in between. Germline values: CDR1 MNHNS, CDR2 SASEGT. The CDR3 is CASSDGSRSGELFF. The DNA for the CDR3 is TGTGCCAGCAGTGACGGCTCGAGGTCCGGGGAGCTGTTTTTT.

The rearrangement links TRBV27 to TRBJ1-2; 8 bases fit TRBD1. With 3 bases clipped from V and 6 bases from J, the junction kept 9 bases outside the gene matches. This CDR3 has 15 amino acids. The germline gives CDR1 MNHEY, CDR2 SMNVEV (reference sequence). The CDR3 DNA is TGTGCCAGCAGTTTGTCTCAGGGGGCCTTTCATGGCTACACCTTC. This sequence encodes CASSLSQGAFHGYTF.

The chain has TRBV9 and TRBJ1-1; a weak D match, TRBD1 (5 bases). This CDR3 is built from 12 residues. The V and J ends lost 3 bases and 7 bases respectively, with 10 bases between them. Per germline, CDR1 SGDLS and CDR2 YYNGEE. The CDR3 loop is CASSAREGEAFF. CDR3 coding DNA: TGTGCCAGCAGCGCCAGGGAGGGTGAAGCTTTCTTT.